One and the same sample provided the 16 T cell receptor beta chains below, sequenced in a study of T-cell reconstitution after alpha-beta-depleted transplantation in children. TCRbeta library construction was performed incorporating unique molecular identifiers. TCRdb re-analysed the PCR reads in MiXCR, keeping a single row per CDR3 protein. The table has about 260,000 distinct CDR3 sequences, around 8% seen once; the top ten hold roughly 6%. Sequenced material: PBMCs, mostly from graft donor cells, taken 180 days after TCRalphabeta/CD19-depleted stem cell transplant. These receptors all come from a male patient aged 10 to 17 who had a stem cell transplant for acute lymphoblastic leukemia, so the T cells may come from the graft donor.

At least ten counts were recorded for this clonotype. The chain joins TRBV10-3 to TRBJ2-3; TRBD2 matches at 10 bases. This CDR3 region has 15 residues. The ends lost 6 bases at V and 6 bases at J; junction bases unmatched: 9. The germline V gene encodes CDR1 ENHRY and CDR2 SYGVKD. CDR3 nucleotides: TGTGCCATCAGACCCTCCGGGACTAGCGCCGATACGCAGTATTTT. Translation: CAIRPSGTSADTQYF.

This clonotype was seen many times. The chain links TRBV10-3 to TRBJ2-3; 9 nucleotides line up with TRBD1. V was pared by 0 bases and J by 4 bases, with 5 bases of the junction left unmatched. Germline V gives CDR1 ENHRY, CDR2 SYGVKD. CDR3 size: 16 residues. CDR3: CAISESLDRGSDTQYF. Here the CDR3 DNA reads TGTGCCATCAGTGAGTCCCTGGACAGGGGCTCAGATACGCAGTATTTT.

This clonotype was picked up many times. V usage is TRBV20-1 and J usage is TRBJ2-1; D remains unclear. This CDR3 contains 17 residues. Trimming pared 7 bases from V and 1 base from J, leaving 23 bases between. The germline V gene encodes CDR1 DFQATT and CDR2 SNEGSKA (reference sequence). The CDR3 reads CSVGDALFSLSYNEQFF. CDR3 in DNA: TGCAGTGTAGGTGACGCCCTATTCTCCTTGTCCTACAATGAGCAGTTCTTC.

This clonotype was detected only a few times. The chain recombines TRBV18 with TRBJ2-2, with TRBD2 matching 8 bases. V trimming: 3 bases; J trimming: 5 bases; junction bases outside the gene matches: 2. Germline V gene lookup returns CDR1 KGHSH and CDR2 LQKENI. The CDR3 runs 14 residues. The CDR3 sequence is CASSPPSGTGELFF. The CDR3 nucleotides are TGTGCCAGCTCACCTCCTAGCGGGACCGGGGAGCTGTTTTTT.

This clonotype was seen at least ten times. The CDR3 nucleotides are TGTGCCAGCAGCTTACTAGGGGGAGGGACTGAAGCTTTCTTT. It encodes CASSLLGGGTEAFF. This chain uses TRBV7-9 with TRBJ1-1, with D maybe TRBD1 (6 bases). Germline-derived CDR1 and CDR2 are SEHNR and FQNEAQ (reference sequence). V lost 2 bases and J 5 bases, leaving 12 bases between the germline ends. The CDR3 is 14 amino acids.

This clonotype showed up many times. This rearrangement joins TRBV10-3 to TRBJ2-6; 11 positions agree with TRBD1. CDR3 length: 16 amino acids. Germline assignment: CDR1 ENHRY and CDR2 SYGVKD. The ends lost 8 bases at V and 2 bases at J; junction bases unmatched: 5. This CDR3 reads CAIGQGAIAGANVLTF. The CDR3 DNA reads TGTGCCATCGGACAGGGGGCAATCGCTGGGGCCAACGTCCTGACTTTC.

This clonotype was picked up many times. V usage is TRBV5-1 and J usage is TRBJ2-1; D unresolved. This CDR3 has 15 residues. Germline CDR1 reads SGHRS; CDR2 reads YFSETQ. V dropped 0 bases and J dropped 0 bases, with 7 bases sitting between them. The CDR3 here is CASSLDLNSYNEQFF. In nucleotides, the CDR3 is TGCGCCAGCAGCTTGGATCTCAACTCCTACAATGAGCAGTTCTTC.

This clonotype was picked up many times. V gene TRBV5-1 combines with J gene TRBJ1-2; weak D call: TRBD1 (6 bases). Trimming took off 3 bases at V and 8 bases at J, with 17 bases between the two ends. Germline V lookup: CDR1 SGHRS, CDR2 YFSETQ. The CDR3 consists of 14 residues. This CDR3 reads CASSSVYREEGYTF. The CDR3 bases are TGCGCCAGCAGCTCCGTCTACAGGGAGGAGGGCTACACCTTC.

This clonotype was detected ten times or more. The rearrangement uses TRBV5-5 and TRBJ2-7, with D possibly matching TRBD2 (5 bases). Germline loops: CDR1 SGHKS, CDR2 YYEKEE (reference sequence). The CDR3 contains 14 residues. Trimming stripped 6 bases from V and 8 bases from J, with 21 bases between. The CDR3 sequence is CASTPPRDSTQQYF. DNA of the CDR3: TGTGCCAGCACCCCACCCCGGGATTCTACGCAGCAGTACTTC.

This clonotype occurred many times. The rearrangement links TRBV5-1 to TRBJ2-5; D perhaps matches TRBD2 (6 bases). This CDR3 spans 17 amino acids. Germline V gene lookup returns CDR1 SGHRS and CDR2 YFSETQ. V was shortened by 4 bases and J by 0 bases, with 19 bases between the two germline ends. This chain's CDR3 is CASSPAVLAVYQETQYF. CDR3 DNA: TGCGCCAGCAGCCCGGCCGTACTAGCTGTGTACCAAGAGACCCAGTACTTC. Full variable domain (outside the CDR3, taken from reference TRBV5-1 and TRBJ2-5): KAGVTQTPRYLIKTRGQQVTLSCSPISGHRSVSWYQQTPGQGLQFLFEYFSETQRNKGNFPGRFSGRQFSNSRSEMNVSTLELGDSALYLCASSPAVLAVYQETQYFGPGTRLLVL.

This clonotype was counted many times. The chain couples TRBV11-2 to TRBJ2-5, with unresolved D. The germline V and J ends were trimmed by 3 bases and 1 base, with 9 bases remaining between them. The CDR3 has 14 amino acids. Looked up from germline, CDR1 is SGHAT and CDR2 is FQNNGV. The CDR3 DNA sequence: TGTGCCAGCAGCTTGGGCTACACCCAAGAGACCCAGTACTTC. Its translation is CASSLGYTQETQYF.

In its sample, this clonotype was seen many times. V is TRBV28 and J is TRBJ2-1; 7 bases agree with TRBD2. Trimming at V came to 7 bases and at J to 5 bases, leaving 5 bases not matched to a gene. The CDR3 extends over 13 amino acids. The germline V gene encodes CDR1 MDHEN and CDR2 SYDVKM. The CDR3 coding sequence is TGTGCCAGCACTCCGGGACTACACAATGAGCAGTTCTTC. Protein sequence: CASTPGLHNEQFF.

This clonotype was seen at least ten times. The chain has TRBV6-2 or TRBV6-3 and TRBJ2-3; D may correspond to TRBD1 or TRBD2 (5 bases each). V was clipped by 9 bases and J by 2 bases, with 18 bases between them. The CDR3 sequence is 15 residues long. Germline CDR1 reads MNHEY; CDR2 reads SVGEGT. This CDR3 reads CASRDLSVPTDTQYF. The CDR3 bases are TGTGCCAGTAGGGACCTCTCCGTCCCCACAGATACGCAGTATTTT.

The table lists this clonotype with many counts. J is TRBJ2-5 and V is TRBV6-1, with a possible D match to TRBD2 (5 bases). Trimming removed 2 bases from V and 2 bases from J, with 21 bases in between. From germline, CDR1 is MNHNS and CDR2 SASEGT. CDR3 length equals 18 residues. CDR3 sequence reads: CASSEWARAAPRQETQYF. In DNA form, the CDR3 reads TGTGCCAGCAGTGAATGGGCTAGAGCGGCTCCTCGGCAAGAGACCCAGTACTTC.

In its sample, this clonotype was seen many times. This rearrangement joins TRBV7-2 to TRBJ2-7, with TRBD2 matching 7 bases. Per germline, CDR1 SGHTA and CDR2 FQGNSA. This CDR3 region has 15 residues. J lost 4 bases, V lost 5 bases, and 11 bases had no gene match. For the CDR3, the DNA is TGTGCCAGCAGCCCTCGGGGAGGGGTGGGATACGAGCAGTACTTC. The encoded protein is CASSPRGGVGYEQYF.

This clonotype has ten or more counts. The V gene is TRBV29-1, the J gene TRBJ2-7, with unresolved D. Per germline, CDR1 SQVTM and CDR2 ANQGSEA. This CDR3 contains 12 residues. The V end lost 1 base, the J end lost 5 bases, and 9 bases lay between the germline ends. In DNA, the CDR3 is TGCAGCGTTGAAGGACTGCTCCACGAGCAGTACTTC. Translated: CSVEGLLHEQYF.